The 24 T cell receptor beta chains below were found in one sample sequenced in a study of tumor and adjacent non-tumor tissue in lung cancer. No cell sorting was done before RNA was extracted from the tissue. Distant lung tissue was collected more than 3 cm away from the tumor edge. Three rounds of nested PCR, following a modified ARM-PCR protocol, produced the TCRbeta library. MiXCR, applied by TCRdb to the multiplex PCR reads, yields one record per CDR3 protein. The sample includes some 100,000 distinct CDR3 sequences, 65% of them seen just once. Material for sequencing was distant non-tumor lung tissue. The receptors derive from a man in his thirties or forties with non-small cell lung cancer.

To note about this clonotype: One junction end does not reproduce the germline sequence, and a read error may be involved. The chain recombines TRBV20-1 with TRBJ2-7; 15 nucleotides match TRBD2. Per the germline V gene, CDR1 is DFQATT and CDR2 is SNEGSKA (reference sequence). This CDR3 region has 19 residues. DNA of the CDR3: TGCAGTGCTGTGAGACCGGGACTAGCGGGAGGCTCCGTCTCCTTCGAGCACTACTTC. Its protein is CSAVRPGLAGGSVSFEHYF.

As for this clonotype: The CDR3 ends on some other residue instead of the conserved phenylalanine or tryptophan, so this is likely a read error. V is TRBV6-2 or TRBV6-3 and J is TRBJ2-1, with TRBD2 identical over 11 bases. The CDR3 is 15 amino acids. The germline V gene has CDR1 MNHEY and CDR2 SVGEGT. DNA of the CDR3: TGTACCAGCAGTTTGCCTAGCGGGGGGTCTGGTGAGCAGTTCCTC. Its protein product is CTSSLPSGGSGEQFL.

This clonotype was recorded many times. The chain carries TRBV6-5 and TRBJ2-7, with D possibly being TRBD1 (7 bases). Germline values: CDR1 MNHEY, CDR2 SVGAGI. Trimming removed 6 bases from V and 5 bases from J, with 17 bases in between. This CDR3 has 14 residues. The CDR3 nucleotides read TGTGCCAGCAGACCGACAGGGAGGAGGAACGAGCAGTACTTC. Protein product: CASRPTGRRNEQYF.

This clonotype was observed many times. The chain combines TRBV12-3 or TRBV12-4 with TRBJ2-1; D is uncertain. This CDR3 spans 12 amino acids. V lost 5 bases, J lost 8 bases, and 10 bases lay in between. The CDR3 DNA reads TGTGCCAGCAGTCAGAGTCATGATGAGCAGTTCTTC. This gives the protein CASSQSHDEQFF.

This clonotype is labeled as medium-sized. The chain joins TRBV11-2 to TRBJ2-1; the D is unclear. Germline CDR1 SGHAT, CDR2 FQNNGV. The V and J ends lost 4 bases and 1 base respectively, with 8 bases between them. CDR3 length equals 14 residues. The CDR3 reads CASSSKTSYNEQFF. The CDR3 nucleotides read TGTGCCAGCAGCTCTAAGACATCCTACAATGAGCAGTTCTTC. The variable domain in full, completed from reference TRBV11-2 and TRBJ2-1, reads EAGVAQSPRYKIIEKRQSVAFWCNPISGHATLYWYQQILGQGPKLLIQFQNNGVVDDSQLPKDRFSAERLKGVDSTLKIQPAKLEDSAVYLCASSSKTSYNEQFFGPGTRLTVL.

As concerns this clonotype: Germline and junction disagree at one end, which may indicate a read error. The chain is built from TRBV12-3 or TRBV12-4 and TRBJ1-1; D unclear. This CDR3 is built from 13 residues. CDR3 in DNA: TGTGCCAGCAGCCCTGGCCCGAACATTGAAGCTTTCTTT. Amino acid sequence: CASSPGPNIEAFF.

The sample holds many counts of this clonotype. The rearrangement uses TRBV7-9 and TRBJ1-1, with D unclear. Germline-derived CDR1 and CDR2 are SEHNR and FQNEAQ (reference sequence). V gave up 5 bases and J gave up 7 bases, with 11 bases separating them. CDR3 length: 12 residues. CDR3 amino acids: CASSPISVEAFF. The CDR3 bases are TGTGCCAGCAGCCCCATTAGCGTTGAAGCTTTCTTT.

Worth noting for this clonotype: The junction departs from germline at one end; a sequencing error may be responsible. The CDR3 DNA is TGTGCCATCAGTTACCGAAGGGGTGGCTCCTACGAGCAGTATTTC. Translation: CAISYRRGGSYEQYF. The chain is built from TRBV6-5 and TRBJ2-7; weak D call: TRBD1 (5 bases). Germline V gene sequence: CDR1 MNHEY, CDR2 SVGAGI. This CDR3 contains 15 residues.

With respect to this clonotype: A much larger clone lies a single base off, so this may be a read error. The CDR3 DNA reads TGTGCCGGCAGCATAACCCCGGGACCTACGGATGAGCAGTTCTTC. This codes for CAGSITPGPTDEQFF. The V and J genes are TRBV7-8 and TRBJ2-1; D assignment may be TRBD1 or TRBD2 (5 bases each). Germline loops: CDR1 SGHVS, CDR2 FQNEAQ. The CDR3 is 15 residues long.

Of note for this clonotype: A clone one base away is much larger, so this may be a read error. The J gene is TRBJ2-2, the V gene TRBV6-5, with D possibly matching TRBD2 (6 bases). The CDR3 is 12 amino acids. Germline V gene lookup returns CDR1 MNHEY and CDR2 SVGAGI. CDR3 in DNA: TGTGCCAGCAGGGCCCTGGGCGGGAAGCTGTTTTTT. Amino acids: CASRALGGKLFF.

With regard to this clonotype: A junction boundary mismatches the germline segment, possibly from a read error. J is TRBJ2-3 and V is TRBV11-2; 7 bases agree with TRBD2. The CDR3 sequence is 15 residues long. Germline assignment: CDR1 SGHAT and CDR2 FQNNGV. In DNA form, the CDR3 reads TGTGCCAGCTGCTTAGTCCTCAGCGGGGCAGATACGCAGTATTTT. Protein: CASCLVLSGADTQYF. Based on the CDR3 plus reference TRBV11-2 and TRBJ2-3, the full variable domain is EAGVAQSPRYKIIEKRQSVAFWCNPISGHATLYWYQQILGQGPKLLIQFQNNGVVDDSQLPKDRFSAERLKGVDSTLKIQPAKLEDSAVYLCASCLVLSGADTQYFGPGTRLTVL.

As concerns this clonotype: The junction does not match germline at one end; this may be a read error. The chain is built from TRBV5-1 and TRBJ2-1; a weak D match, TRBD1 (6 bases). Germline lookup yields CDR1 SGHRS and CDR2 YFSETQ. The CDR3 has 14 amino acids. For the CDR3, the DNA is TGCGCCAACAGCTTAGGGGGCTCCTACAATGAGCAGTTCTTC. Translation: CANSLGGSYNEQFF.

On this clonotype: Just one base apart from a much larger clone, this may be a read error. V is TRBV4-1 and J is TRBJ2-7, with D possibly being TRBD1 (5 bases). The germline CDR1 and CDR2 sequences are MGHRA and YSYEKL. The V gene lost 5 bases and the J gene lost 6 bases, with 17 bases spanning the gap. The CDR3 covers 14 residues. CDR3 region: CASSSGHPGCEQYF. The DNA of the CDR3 is TGCGCCAGCAGCTCCGGACACCCTGGCTGCGAGCAGTACTTC.

With regard to this clonotype: A much larger clone is a single base away; this may be a read error. The rearrangement uses TRBV6-5 and TRBJ1-2, with 8 bases aligning to TRBD1. Germline CDR1 and CDR2: MNHEY and SVGAGI. The CDR3 is 15 residues long. CDR3 sequence (DNA): TGTGCCAGCAGTTACTCGGGGACAGGCTCATATGGCTACATCTTC. Translating gives CASSYSGTGSYGYIF.

The chain combines TRBV6-5 with TRBJ2-7; no clear D gene. V was clipped by 2 bases and J by 0 bases, with 8 bases between them. Germline lookup yields CDR1 MNHEY and CDR2 SVGAGI. The CDR3 is made up of 14 amino acids. Written as DNA, the CDR3 is TGTGCCAGCAGTTACAAGCCATTCTCCTACGAGCAGTACTTC. Its protein is CASSYKPFSYEQYF.

This rearrangement joins TRBV6-4 to TRBJ1-2; tentatively, D is TRBD1 (6 bases). CDR1 is MRHNA, CDR2 SNTAGT, per germline. V was clipped by 6 bases and J by 9 bases, with 17 bases between them. The CDR3 length is 13 residues. CDR3 loop: CASSDRIGYRYTF. The CDR3 DNA follows: TGTGCCAGCAGCGACAGGATTGGGTATCGCTACACCTTC.

The rearrangement uses TRBV12-3 or TRBV12-4 and TRBJ1-4; TRBD1 matches 11 bases. The CDR3 is made up of 16 amino acids. V lost 1 base to trimming and J lost 7 bases; unmatched junction nucleotides: 5. CDR3 DNA sequence: TGTGCCAGCAGTTTAGGGACAGGGGGCCTCGGTGAAAAACTGTTTTTT. Amino acid sequence: CASSLGTGGLGEKLFF.

This clonotype was observed a single time. This may arise from a read error, as a much more abundant clone is one base away. The chain carries TRBV24-1 and TRBJ2-5; a possible D gene is TRBD2 (6 bases). Trimming removed 5 bases from V and 4 bases from J, with 16 bases in between. The CDR3 is 15 amino acids. Germline CDR1 is KGHDR and CDR2 is SFDVKD. CDR3 loop: CATSAGGAGGETQYF. The CDR3, as DNA: TGTGCCACCAGTGCTGGCGGGGCAGGTGGAGAGACCCAGTACTTC.

To note about this clonotype: This may be a read error, as it is one base from a much larger clone. J is TRBJ1-2 and V is TRBV4-1; D not certain. Germline CDR1 and CDR2: MGHRA and YSYEKL. The CDR3 totals 14 residues. The CDR3 coding sequence is TGCGCCAGCAGCCAAGATGCCAGGAGCTATGGCTACATCTTC. Encoded protein: CASSQDARSYGYIF.

With regard to this clonotype: This likely comes from a read error, as the CDR3 has no conserved phenylalanine or tryptophan at its end. The V gene is TRBV5-1, the J gene TRBJ2-3, with D possibly matching TRBD2 (6 bases). The germline V gene has CDR1 SGHRS and CDR2 YFSETQ. The CDR3 is 16 amino acids. CDR3 sequence reads: CASSLALVGGTDMQYL. The CDR3 DNA sequence: TGCGCCAGCAGCTTGGCGCTAGTGGGAGGTACAGATATGCAGTATTTA.

The table lists this clonotype with a count of one. The rearrangement joins TRBV20-1 to TRBJ2-1; TRBD2 matches at 9 bases. Germline trimming cut 6 bases from V and 8 bases from J; bases unmatched to any gene: 14. This CDR3 is 15 amino acids long. The V gene's germline CDR1 is DFQATT and CDR2 SNEGSKA (reference sequence). CDR3 in DNA: TGCAGTGCCCTGACCGGGACTAGCACACTCCATGAGCAGTTCTTC. Translated: CSALTGTSTLHEQFF.

Points on this clonotype: A read error is possible here, since a much larger clone lies one base away. The chain recombines TRBV4-2 with TRBJ2-3; maybe TRBD2 (5 bases). V was pared by 0 bases and J by 2 bases, with 12 bases between. The CDR3 covers 16 residues. Germline-derived CDR1 and CDR2 are LGHNA and YNFKEQ. The CDR3 region has the DNA TGTGCCAGCAGCCAAGAACGTAGCGACCTCACAGATACGCAGTATTTT. This codes for CASSQERSDLTDTQYF.

This clonotype was detected ten times or more. The chain joins TRBV4-1 to TRBJ2-7; tentatively, D is TRBD2 (5 bases). CDR1 is MGHRA, CDR2 YSYEKL, per germline. This CDR3 has 16 amino acids. V was shortened by 0 bases and J by 2 bases, with 14 bases between the two germline ends. CDR3 in amino acids: CASSQDERGLTYEQYF. Written as DNA, the CDR3 is TGCGCCAGCAGCCAAGATGAGAGAGGGTTGACCTACGAGCAGTACTTC.

The chain employs TRBV5-5 and TRBJ1-1; D is uncertain. This CDR3 is 16 amino acids long. The germline CDR1 and CDR2 sequences are SGHKS and YYEKEE (reference sequence). V lost 5 bases and J lost 1, with 18 bases in between. The CDR3 reads CASRYPPQTPNTEAFF. DNA of the CDR3: TGTGCCAGCAGGTATCCCCCGCAGACACCGAACACTGAAGCTTTCTTT.